The 4 T cell receptor beta chains in this list originate from one sample, sequenced in a study of T cells after yellow fever vaccination. One entry per CDR3 protein, called by TCRdb with MiXCR from the 5' RACE reads. The sample lists more than 90,000 distinct CDR3 sequences, around 8% occurring once. The sample was CD8+ T cells sorted from PBMCs, taken 45 days after the yellow fever booster vaccination. These receptors all come from a man aged 25-40 years who received the YFV17D yellow fever vaccine.

There are many counts of this clonotype. The rearrangement links TRBV20-1 to TRBJ2-2, with D tentatively TRBD2 (6 bases). V lost 4 bases and J lost 3, with 9 bases in between. In germline, CDR1 is DFQATT, CDR2 SNEGSKA (reference sequence). The CDR3 consists of 13 residues. The CDR3 DNA follows: TGCAGTGCTAAGGAGGGCTACACCGGGGAGCTGTTTTTT. This codes for CSAKEGYTGELFF.

For this clonotype: Possible read error: a much larger clone is one base away. The chain has TRBV2 and TRBJ2-2, with D possibly being TRBD1 or TRBD2 (5 bases each). The germline gives CDR1 SNHLY, CDR2 FYNNEI. This CDR3 contains 13 residues. The CDR3 nucleotides are TGTGCCAACACCGCGAGGGGCACCCGGGAGCTGTTTTTT. It encodes CANTARGTRELFF.

The chain has TRBV4-2 and TRBJ2-7, with D possibly TRBD1 on 5 matching bases. Looked up from germline, CDR1 is LGHNA and CDR2 is YNFKEQ. The CDR3 has 17 residues. Trimming stripped 0 bases from V and 2 bases from J, with 17 bases between. The CDR3 DNA follows: TGTGCCAGCAGCCAAGACGGGCAGGGAATTAGGGCCTACGAGCAGTACTTC. Its protein is CASSQDGQGIRAYEQYF.

This clonotype appeared many times. This chain connects TRBV7-9 to TRBJ2-5; D not resolved. The CDR3 runs 15 residues. CDR1 and CDR2 (germline): SEHNR, FQNEAQ (reference sequence). V shed 1 base and J shed 1 base, with 10 bases lying between them. This CDR3 reads CASSLVYAGQETQYF. The CDR3 bases are TGTGCCAGCAGCTTAGTTTACGCAGGCCAAGAGACCCAGTACTTC.